The 16 T cell receptor beta chains presented below share a single source sample, sequenced in a study of shared clonotypes between healthy human individuals. This table comes from immunoSEQ multiplex PCR, and its TCRdb copy is limited to in-frame clones, with some not included. The sample includes about 96,000 clones, about 70% of them seen just once. The specimen sequenced was memory CD8+ T cells sorted from blood. Subset given: CD45RO+ cells pooled with CCR7-negative TemRA cells. Every receptor here comes from a man aged 25-45 years in good health.

Regarding this clone: Additional DNA sequences in this sample encode the identical CDR3. The chain employs TRBV9 and TRBJ2-7, with TRBD1 matching over 8 bases. V trimming: 0 bases; J trimming: 3 bases; junction bases outside the gene matches: 2. The CDR3 totals 14 residues. Looked up from germline, CDR1 is SGDLS and CDR2 is YYNGEE. Here the CDR3 DNA reads TGTGCCAGCAGCGTAGGAGGACAGGGCTACGAGCAGTACTTC. This encodes CASSVGGQGYEQYF.

For this clone: This sample also contains other DNA sequences that code for the same CDR3. The rearrangement joins TRBV7-2 to TRBJ2-5; no clear D. V was pared by 2 bases and J by 4 bases, with 8 bases between. The CDR3 totals 13 residues. Germline V gives CDR1 SGHTA, CDR2 FQGNSA. The CDR3, as DNA: TGTGCCAGCAGCTTATCTCTGGGAGAGACCCAGTACTTC. This encodes CASSLSLGETQYF.

This rearrangement joins TRBV7-6 to TRBJ2-7; 7 nucleotides align to TRBD1. This CDR3 has 15 residues. Germline assignment: CDR1 SGHVS and CDR2 FNYEAQ. With V trimmed by 5 bases and J by 4 bases, 11 bases remained unmatched. The CDR3 protein is CASSLTRDSTYEQYF. The CDR3 nucleotides read TGTGCCAGCAGCCTCACTAGGGACAGCACATACGAGCAGTACTTC.

The CDR3 DNA reads as TGTGCCAGCAGTCATCCTGGACTAGCGGGAGTTGCGGGGTACCAAGAGACCCAGTACTTC. This translates into CASSHPGLAGVAGYQETQYF. The chain employs TRBV2 and TRBJ2-5; TRBD2 aligns across 13 bases. The CDR3 is made up of 20 amino acids. V was clipped by 5 bases and J by 0 bases; unmatched bases: 15. Germline V gene data show CDR1 as SNHLY and CDR2 as FYNNEI.

This clone was counted between two and nine times. This chain uses TRBV5-4 with TRBJ1-3; 7 bases align to TRBD1. Germline values: CDR1 SGHNT, CDR2 YYREEE (reference sequence). CDR3 size: 14 residues. V lost 4 bases and J lost 2; bases outside the gene matches: 3. CDR3 loop: CASSLTGTGNTIYF. For the CDR3, the DNA is TGTGCCAGCAGCCTGACAGGGACTGGAAACACCATATATTTT. Full variable domain (rest looked up from reference TRBV5-4 and TRBJ1-3): ETGVTQSPTHLIKTRGQQVTLRCSSQSGHNTVSWYQQALGQGPQFIFQYYREEENGRGNFPPRFSGLQFPNYSSELNVNALELDDSALYLCASSLTGTGNTIYFGEGSWLTVV.

In DNA, the CDR3 is TGTGCCAGCAGTTCACTCGGGACAGCCCAAGAGACCCAGTACTTC. Its translation is CASSSLGTAQETQYF. V is TRBV27 and J is TRBJ2-5; 7 nucleotides align to TRBD1. The CDR3 is made up of 15 amino acids. CDR1 MNHEY and CDR2 SMNVEV come from the germline V gene (reference sequence). J gave up 1 base and V 4 bases, and 6 bases lay outside the gene matches.

At least ten counts were recorded for this clone. The chain has TRBV7-9 and TRBJ2-7; perhaps TRBD1 as D (5 bases). The CDR3 runs 15 residues. Germline CDR1 and CDR2: SEHNR and FQNEAQ (reference sequence). Between the trimmed V and J ends, which lost 6 bases and 1 base, there was a span of 16 bases. The CDR3 is CASSHDRGESYEQYF. The CDR3 DNA reads as TGTGCCAGCAGTCATGACAGAGGAGAATCCTACGAGCAGTACTTC.

The chain has TRBV25-1 and TRBJ1-5, with D possibly matching TRBD1 (6 bases). V gave up 9 bases and J gave up 7 bases, with 19 bases separating them. Germline lookup yields CDR1 MGHDK and CDR2 SYGVNS. This CDR3 is 14 amino acids long. CDR3 in amino acids: CASASGGAGQPQHF. CDR3 coding DNA: TGTGCCAGTGCGTCGGGGGGGGCAGGCCAGCCCCAGCATTTT.

A note on this clone: This may be a read error, as it is one base from a much larger clone. V and J are TRBV6-4 and TRBJ2-6; maybe TRBD1 (5 bases). Germline lookup yields CDR1 MRHNA and CDR2 SNTAGT. V dropped 4 bases and J dropped 2 bases, with 6 bases sitting between them. The CDR3 spans 14 residues. Here the CDR3 DNA reads TGTGCCAGCAGTGGGACAACTGGGGCCAACGTCCTGACTTTC. Encoded protein: CASSGTTGANVLTF.

At least ten counts were recorded for this clone. A much more abundant neighbour one base away suggests this may be a read error. The sample has other DNA sequences that encode this CDR3 too. This chain joins TRBV6-4 and TRBJ2-1; 11 positions match TRBD2. The CDR3 sequence is 15 residues long. Germline CDR1 is MRHNA and CDR2 is SNTAGT. V gave up 2 bases and J gave up 3 bases; unmatched junction bases: 0. Here the CDR3 reads CASSDTSGSYNEQFF. The CDR3 nucleotides are TGTGCCAGCAGTGACACTAGCGGGAGCTACAATGAGCAGTTCTTC.

This clone was counted at least ten times. The chain recombines TRBV18 with TRBJ1-5, with TRBD1 identical over 8 bases. Germline values: CDR1 KGHSH, CDR2 LQKENI. The CDR3 runs to 14 residues. J gave up 6 bases and V 6 bases, and 7 bases lay outside the gene matches. The CDR3 nucleotides read TGTGCCAGCTCGCCGGGACAGGCGGCTCAGCCCCAGCATTTT. Amino acid sequence: CASSPGQAAQPQHF. Complete variable domain (other parts from reference TRBV18 and TRBJ1-5): NAGVMQNPRHLVRRRGQEARLRCSPMKGHSHVYWYRQLPEEGLKFMVYLQKENIIDESGMPKERFSAEFPKEGPSILRIQQVVRGDSAAYFCASSPGQAAQPQHFGDGTRLSIL.

The rearrangement joins TRBV5-5 to TRBJ2-7; 8 positions match TRBD2. Germline-derived CDR1 and CDR2 are SGHKS and YYEKEE (reference sequence). This CDR3 has 15 residues. The trim removed 4 bases at V and 4 bases at J, leaving 10 bases unmatched. CDR3 in DNA: TGTGCCAGCAGCCCCACGGTCACTAGCGGTTACGAGCAGTACTTC. Translating gives CASSPTVTSGYEQYF.

The J gene is TRBJ1-2, the V gene TRBV14; the match to TRBD1 covers 7 bases. V trimming: 1 base; J trimming: 0 bases; junction bases outside the gene matches: 8. The CDR3 consists of 17 residues. CDR1 is SGHDN, CDR2 FVKESK, per germline. The CDR3 sequence is CASSQVFGTDANYGYTF. DNA of the CDR3: TGTGCCAGCAGCCAAGTTTTCGGGACAGATGCTAACTATGGCTACACCTTC.

The V call is TRBV6-1, the J call TRBJ1-5, with a tentative D call TRBD1 (6 bases). V was cut by 8 bases and J by 2 bases, with 13 bases left in between. The CDR3 runs to 14 residues. Looked up from germline, CDR1 is MNHNS and CDR2 is SASEGT. This CDR3 reads CASGEGGGNQPQHF. CDR3 DNA sequence: TGTGCCAGCGGAGAGGGGGGCGGCAATCAGCCCCAGCATTTT.

The chain uses TRBV4-1 and TRBJ1-1, with a tentative D call TRBD1 (5 bases). CDR3 length: 14 amino acids. Trimming left V 6 bases short and J 0 bases short, with 11 bases between. Looked up from germline, CDR1 is MGHRA and CDR2 is YSYEKL. CDR3 nucleotides: TGCGCCAGCAGTCCGGGGCAGTTGAACACTGAAGCTTTCTTT. This encodes CASSPGQLNTEAFF.

This clone was picked up one time. At one end, the junction sequence differs from germline, possibly due to a read error. V and J are TRBV5-3 and TRBJ2-1; D remains unclear. TRBV5-3 falls under the ORF class, with uncertain function. The CDR3 consists of 15 residues. The chain's CDR3 is CASSLGPSSYNEQFF. CDR3 coding DNA: TGTGCCAGCAGCTTAGGGCCGAGCTCCTACAATGAGCAGTTCTTC.